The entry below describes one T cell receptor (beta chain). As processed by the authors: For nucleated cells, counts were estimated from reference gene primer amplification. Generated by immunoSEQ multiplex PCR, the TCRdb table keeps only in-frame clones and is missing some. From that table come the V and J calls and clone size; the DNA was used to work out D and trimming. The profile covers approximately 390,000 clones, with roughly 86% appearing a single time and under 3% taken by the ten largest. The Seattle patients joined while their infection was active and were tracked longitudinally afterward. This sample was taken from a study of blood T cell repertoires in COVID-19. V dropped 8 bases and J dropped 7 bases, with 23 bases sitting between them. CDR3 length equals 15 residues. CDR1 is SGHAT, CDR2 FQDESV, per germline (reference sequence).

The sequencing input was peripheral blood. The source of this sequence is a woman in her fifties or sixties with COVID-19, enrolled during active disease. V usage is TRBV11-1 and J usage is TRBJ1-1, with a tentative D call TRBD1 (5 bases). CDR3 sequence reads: CASSPGLGRGIEAFF. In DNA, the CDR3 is TGTGCCAGCTCACCCGGCCTGGGACGCGGGATTGAAGCTTTCTTT.